This T cell receptor beta chain derives from a study of STAT5B mutations in CD4+ large granular lymphocyte leukemia. Per the original methods: Productive clonotypes were detectable down to 2.59 x 10-5 frequency. Sequencing was performed with immunoSEQ multiplex PCR; in TCRdb, only in-frame clones are kept and a portion is missing. Clone size and V and J calls were adopted from that table, with D and trimming inferred from the DNA. The sample lists 25,000 to 30,000 clones; more than 70% were seen once. V dropped 0 bases and J dropped 10 bases, with 13 bases sitting between them. The CDR3 consists of 14 residues. Per germline, CDR1 GTSNPN and CDR2 SVGIG (reference sequence). Study results and caveats: Data were not HLA-matched across samples.

With respect to this clone: Its cognate antigen is unknown.

The J gene is TRBJ1-6, the V gene TRBV30; D not resolved. The receptor was isolated from a human donor in good health. Sequencing was done on a sample of CD4+ T cells from blood buffy coats. CDR3 sequence (DNA): TGTGCCTGGAGTGTCTTGACGGACCGCTCACCCCTCCACTTT. Translated, it gives CAWSVLTDRSPLHF.